The entry below gives a single TCR beta chain sequence along with its context. Sequenced by immunoSEQ multiplex PCR; TCRdb stores in-frame clones only, minus some. The sample holds 94,000 or so clones, 80% to 90% seen once. The data were taken from a study of blood T cell repertoires in COVID-19. The TCR comes from a woman aged 65 to 85 with acute or convalescent COVID-19. What was sequenced was peripheral blood.

As DNA, the CDR3 is TGTGCCAGCAGTGAAAGGGACAGGGTCGCGCAGCCCCAGCATTTT. Amino acid sequence: CASSERDRVAQPQHF. This chain joins TRBV2 and TRBJ1-5, with 9 bases identical to TRBD1. Germline values: CDR1 SNHLY, CDR2 FYNNEI. The CDR3 runs 15 residues. The junction had 6 bases not matched to a gene; V was cut back by 2 bases and J by 7 bases. Full variable domain (outside the CDR3, taken from reference TRBV2 and TRBJ1-5): EPEVTQTPSHQVTQMGQEVILRCVPISNHLYFYWYRQILGQKVEFLVSFYNNEISEKSEIFDDQFSVERPDGSNFTLKIRSTKLEDSAMYFCASSERDRVAQPQHFGDGTRLSIL.